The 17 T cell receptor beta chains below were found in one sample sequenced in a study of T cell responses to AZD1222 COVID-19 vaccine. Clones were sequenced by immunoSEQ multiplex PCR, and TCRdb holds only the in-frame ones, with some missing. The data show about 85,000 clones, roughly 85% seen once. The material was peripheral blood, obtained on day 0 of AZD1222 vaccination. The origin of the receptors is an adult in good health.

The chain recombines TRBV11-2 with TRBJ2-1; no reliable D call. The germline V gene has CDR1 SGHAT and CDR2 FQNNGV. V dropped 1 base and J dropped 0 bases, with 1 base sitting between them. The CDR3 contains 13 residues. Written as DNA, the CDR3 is TGTGCCAGCAGCTTAGGCTCCTACAATGAGCAGTTCTTC. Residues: CASSLGSYNEQFF.

The CDR3 protein is CVLRAGGEAFF. The CDR3, as DNA: TGTGTTCTTAGGGCAGGGGGTGAAGCTTTCTTT. The chain joins TRBV28 to TRBJ1-1; the match to TRBD1 covers 7 bases. CDR1 MDHEN and CDR2 SYDVKM come from the germline V gene. The CDR3 is 11 amino acids.

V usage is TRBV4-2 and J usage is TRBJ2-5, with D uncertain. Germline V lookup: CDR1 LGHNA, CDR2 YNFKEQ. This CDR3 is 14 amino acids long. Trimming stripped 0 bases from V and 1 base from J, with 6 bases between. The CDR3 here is CASSQEIVQETQYF. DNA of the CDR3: TGTGCCAGCAGCCAAGAGATAGTCCAAGAGACCCAGTACTTC.

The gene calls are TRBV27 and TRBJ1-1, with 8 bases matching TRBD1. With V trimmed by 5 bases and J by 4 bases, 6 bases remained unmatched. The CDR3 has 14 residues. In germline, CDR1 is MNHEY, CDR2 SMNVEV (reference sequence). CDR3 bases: TGTGCCAGCAGTCTACAGGGGGGGGGCACTGAAGCTTTCTTT. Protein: CASSLQGGGTEAFF.

The CDR3 nucleotides read TGTGCCAGCAGTTTTCCCTCTACGGACAGGGGGCGCCCAGCAGGGGAAAAACTGTTTTTT. The encoded protein is CASSFPSTDRGRPAGEKLFF. This chain connects TRBV28 to TRBJ1-4, with 11 bases matching TRBD1. V lost 3 bases and J lost 8; bases outside the gene matches: 20. The CDR3 runs 20 residues. Germline CDR1 and CDR2: MDHEN and SYDVKM.

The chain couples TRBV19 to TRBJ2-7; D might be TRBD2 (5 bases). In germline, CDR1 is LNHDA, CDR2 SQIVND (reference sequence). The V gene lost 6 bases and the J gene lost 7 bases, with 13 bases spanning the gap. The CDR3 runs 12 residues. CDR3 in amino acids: CASRAAVGEQYF. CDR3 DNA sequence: TGTGCCAGTAGGGCAGCGGTTGGGGAGCAGTACTTC.

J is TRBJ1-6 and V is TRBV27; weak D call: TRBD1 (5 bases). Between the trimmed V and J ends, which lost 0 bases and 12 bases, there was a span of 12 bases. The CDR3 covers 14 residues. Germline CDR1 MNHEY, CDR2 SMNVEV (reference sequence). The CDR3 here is CASSLSTQGEPLHF. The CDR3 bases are TGTGCCAGCAGTTTATCGACGCAGGGTGAACCCCTCCACTTT.

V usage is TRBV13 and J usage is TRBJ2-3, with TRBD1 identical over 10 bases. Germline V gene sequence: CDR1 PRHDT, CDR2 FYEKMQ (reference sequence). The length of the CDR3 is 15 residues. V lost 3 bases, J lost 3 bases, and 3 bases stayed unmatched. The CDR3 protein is CASSFRDRGTDTQYF. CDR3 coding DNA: TGTGCCAGCAGCTTCCGGGACAGGGGAACAGATACGCAGTATTTT.

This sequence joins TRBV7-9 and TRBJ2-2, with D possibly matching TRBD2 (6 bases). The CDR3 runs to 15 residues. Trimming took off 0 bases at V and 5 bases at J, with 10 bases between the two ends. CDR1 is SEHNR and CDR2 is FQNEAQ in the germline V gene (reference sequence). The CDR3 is CASSLALGGTGELFF. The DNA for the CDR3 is TGTGCCAGCAGCTTAGCGCTGGGGGGTACCGGGGAGCTGTTTTTT.

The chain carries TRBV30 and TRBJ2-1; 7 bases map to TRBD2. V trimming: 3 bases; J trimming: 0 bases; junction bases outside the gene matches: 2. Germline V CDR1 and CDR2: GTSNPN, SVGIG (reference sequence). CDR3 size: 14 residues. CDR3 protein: CAWRASGSYNEQFF. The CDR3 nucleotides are TGTGCCTGGAGGGCTAGCGGCTCCTACAATGAGCAGTTCTTC.

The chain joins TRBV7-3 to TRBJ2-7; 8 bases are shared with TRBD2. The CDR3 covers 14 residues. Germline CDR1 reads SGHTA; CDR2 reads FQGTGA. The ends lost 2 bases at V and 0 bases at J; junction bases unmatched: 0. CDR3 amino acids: CASSLRGGSYEQYF. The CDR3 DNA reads TGTGCCAGCAGCTTACGGGGGGGCTCCTACGAGCAGTACTTC.

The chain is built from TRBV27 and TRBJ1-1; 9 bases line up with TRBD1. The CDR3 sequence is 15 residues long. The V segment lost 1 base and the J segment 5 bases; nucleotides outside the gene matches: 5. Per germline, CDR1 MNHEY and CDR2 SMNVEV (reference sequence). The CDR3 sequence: CASSLYPDRGTEAFF. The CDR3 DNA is TGTGCCAGCAGTTTATACCCCGACAGGGGGACTGAAGCTTTCTTT.

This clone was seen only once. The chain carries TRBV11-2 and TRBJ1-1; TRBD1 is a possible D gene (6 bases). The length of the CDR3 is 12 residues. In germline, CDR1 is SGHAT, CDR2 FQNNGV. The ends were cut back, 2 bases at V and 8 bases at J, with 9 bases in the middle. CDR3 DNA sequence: TGTGCCAGCAGCTTATCAGGGGTAGAAGCTTTCTTT. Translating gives CASSLSGVEAFF.

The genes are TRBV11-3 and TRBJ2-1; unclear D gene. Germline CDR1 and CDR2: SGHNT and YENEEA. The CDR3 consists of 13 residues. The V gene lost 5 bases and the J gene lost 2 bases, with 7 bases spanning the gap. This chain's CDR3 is CASSRLPYNEQFF. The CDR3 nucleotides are TGTGCCAGCAGCCGCCTACCCTACAATGAGCAGTTCTTC.

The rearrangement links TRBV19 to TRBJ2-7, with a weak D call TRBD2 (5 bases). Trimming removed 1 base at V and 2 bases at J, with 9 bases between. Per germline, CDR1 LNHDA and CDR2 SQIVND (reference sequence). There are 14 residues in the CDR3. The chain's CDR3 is CASSIVTGTYEQYF. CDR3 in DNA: TGTGCCAGTAGTATAGTTACGGGGACCTACGAGCAGTACTTC.

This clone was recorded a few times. CDR3 nucleotide sequence: TGTGCCAGCAGCCGGCTAGCTTCCTACGAGCAGTACTTC. Protein product: CASSRLASYEQYF. This rearrangement joins TRBV3-1 (or the pseudogene TRBV3-2) to TRBJ2-7; possibly TRBD2 for D (5 bases). V lost 4 bases and J 1 base, leaving 8 bases between the germline ends. Germline values: CDR1 LGHDT, CDR2 YNNKEL (reference sequence). The CDR3 extends over 13 amino acids.

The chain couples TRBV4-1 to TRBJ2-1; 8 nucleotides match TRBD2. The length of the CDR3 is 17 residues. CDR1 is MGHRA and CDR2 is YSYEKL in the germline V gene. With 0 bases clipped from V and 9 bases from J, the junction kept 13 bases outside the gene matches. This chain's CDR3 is CASSQDRLRREAGEQFF. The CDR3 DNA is TGCGCCAGCAGCCAAGATCGACTTCGGCGGGAGGCCGGTGAGCAGTTCTTC.